These 14 T cell receptor beta chains share one sample of origin, sequenced in a study of cytomegalovirus exposure and HLA in healthy donors. PCR primers comprised 60 Vbeta and 13 Jbeta primers. TCRdb's table, derived via immunoSEQ multiplex PCR, lists solely in-frame clones and lacks some. Here the sample spans hundreds of thousands of clones, roughly 70% being singletons. Material: PBMCs. The receptors here all came from a man in his forties or fifties in good health and CMV-seropositive.

The chain has TRBV9 and TRBJ2-5, with 10 bases lining up with TRBD1. The CDR3 runs 17 residues. Trimming removed 2 bases from V and 2 bases from J; junction bases left unmatched: 9. The germline gives CDR1 SGDLS, CDR2 YYNGEE. The CDR3 DNA sequence: TGTGCCAGCAGCGTCTCATCTTTGGGACAGGGGCAAGAGACCCAGTACTTC. Amino acid sequence: CASSVSSLGQGQETQYF.

This sequence joins TRBV7-9 and TRBJ2-3; a weak D match, TRBD2 (5 bases). The CDR3 is 16 amino acids. With 7 bases removed from V and 2 bases from J, the gap between germline ends came to 19 bases. Per the germline V gene, CDR1 is SEHNR and CDR2 is FQNEAQ (reference sequence). The CDR3 DNA reads TGTGCCAGCACCAGCGGAGTCCAGAGAACCACAGATACGCAGTATTTT. It encodes CASTSGVQRTTDTQYF.

This chain uses TRBV18 with TRBJ1-2, with 9 bases fitting TRBD1. The CDR3 is 14 amino acids. V was pared by 6 bases and J by 8 bases, with 10 bases of the junction left unmatched. CDR1 and CDR2 from the germline V gene are KGHSH and LQKENI. As DNA, the CDR3 is TGTGCCAGCTCGCCCGGGACAGGGTGGGACGGCTACACCTTC. Its translation: CASSPGTGWDGYTF.

This clone has a handful of counts. The chain joins TRBV7-2 to TRBJ1-1, with D hard to call. The germline CDR1 and CDR2 sequences are SGHTA and FQGNSA. V was clipped by 1 base and J by 0 bases, with 6 bases between them. The CDR3 spans 14 residues. The CDR3 spells CASSLGGMNTEAFF. CDR3 bases: TGTGCCAGCAGCTTAGGCGGCATGAACACTGAAGCTTTCTTT.

Here the CDR3 DNA reads TGTGCCAGCAGTGGGCTCGGGACAGGGTCAAATCAGCCCCAGCATTTT. Translated, it gives CASSGLGTGSNQPQHF. The V call is TRBV27, the J call TRBJ1-5; TRBD1 agrees at 9 bases. Germline trimming cut 5 bases from V and 4 bases from J; bases unmatched to any gene: 9. CDR3 length equals 16 residues. Per germline, CDR1 MNHEY and CDR2 SMNVEV (reference sequence).

The sample holds a few counts of this clone. The rearrangement uses TRBV11-2 and TRBJ2-2; D uncertain. Trimming cost V 5 bases and J 0 bases, with 13 bases left between them. From germline, CDR1 is SGHAT and CDR2 FQNNGV. The CDR3 totals 16 residues. CDR3: CASSQPRGTNTGELFF. DNA for the CDR3: TGTGCCAGCAGCCAGCCAAGAGGAACGAACACCGGGGAGCTGTTTTTT.

V gene TRBV5-1 combines with J gene TRBJ2-1; a weak D match, TRBD2 (5 bases). The germline V gene has CDR1 SGHRS and CDR2 YFSETQ. This CDR3 has 14 residues. V lost 4 bases and J lost 7, with 15 bases in between. CDR3 in amino acids: CASSLRAGMNEQFF. CDR3 in DNA: TGCGCCAGCAGCCTGAGGGCTGGAATGAATGAGCAGTTCTTC. The whole variable domain, remainder taken from reference TRBV5-1 and TRBJ2-1, is KAGVTQTPRYLIKTRGQQVTLSCSPISGHRSVSWYQQTPGQGLQFLFEYFSETQRNKGNFPGRFSGRQFSNSRSEMNVSTLELGDSALYLCASSLRAGMNEQFFGPGTRLTVL.

The chain is built from TRBV7-2 and TRBJ1-6; TRBD1 might be the D (6 bases). Per the germline V gene, CDR1 is SGHTA and CDR2 is FQGNSA. Trimming shortened V by 5 bases and J by 0 bases, and 11 bases separated the two germline ends. The CDR3 totals 16 residues. The CDR3 coding sequence is TGTGCCAGCAGCCCGGGGGGCGGCTCCTATAATTCACCCCTCCACTTT. It translates to CASSPGGGSYNSPLHF.

The rearrangement joins TRBV5-1 to TRBJ1-6; D might be TRBD1 (5 bases). This CDR3 comprises 15 residues. V was cut by 0 bases and J by 4 bases, with 8 bases left in between. Germline-derived CDR1 and CDR2 are SGHRS and YFSETQ. The CDR3 spells CASSLAPGYNSPLHF. CDR3 coding DNA: TGCGCCAGCAGCTTGGCCCCAGGGTATAATTCACCCCTCCACTTT.

The CDR3 loop reads CASSQDPGRSGLQFF. The CDR3 DNA reads TGTGCCAGCAGCCAAGACCCCGGGCGGAGCGGGCTGCAGTTCTTC. V is TRBV4-2 and J is TRBJ2-1; TRBD2 is a possible D gene (6 bases). This CDR3 is built from 15 residues. V lost 0 bases and J lost 12, with 18 bases in between. Germline V gene data show CDR1 as LGHNA and CDR2 as YNFKEQ.

J is TRBJ2-5 and V is TRBV7-2; perhaps TRBD2 as D (7 bases). CDR3 size: 13 residues. Germline loops: CDR1 SGHTA, CDR2 FQGNSA. Trimming removed 4 bases at V and 11 bases at J, with 17 bases between. CDR3 bases: TGTGCCAGCAGCTGGGGGGGGGCGGAAGAGCAGTACTTC. Residues: CASSWGGAEEQYF.

V is TRBV6-1 and J is TRBJ2-7; TRBD1 matches 9 bases. Germline CDR1 MNHNS, CDR2 SASEGT. This CDR3 comprises 15 residues. V lost 2 bases, J lost 5 bases, and 7 bases stayed unmatched. CDR3 nucleotides: TGTGCCAGCAGTGAACCAGGGACAGGGAGGGACGAGCAGTACTTC. Its protein product is CASSEPGTGRDEQYF.

This clone was seen a few times. The V and J genes are TRBV4-3 and TRBJ1-1; D not certain. V was shortened by 0 bases and J by 1 base, with 9 bases between the two germline ends. Germline V gives CDR1 LGHNA, CDR2 YSLEER. The CDR3 spans 15 residues. The CDR3 spells CASSQDGHQNTEAFF. The CDR3 DNA follows: TGCGCCAGCAGCCAAGATGGGCACCAGAACACTGAAGCTTTCTTT.

This sequence joins TRBV11-2 and TRBJ2-2; 12 bases agree with TRBD2. V shed 8 bases, J shed 2 bases, and the junction held 6 bases outside the gene matches. The germline V gene encodes CDR1 SGHAT and CDR2 FQNNGV. The CDR3 totals 16 residues. The CDR3 DNA is TGTGCCAGCGAACTAGCGGGGGGCCCCAACACCGGGGAGCTGTTTTTT. It translates to CASELAGGPNTGELFF.